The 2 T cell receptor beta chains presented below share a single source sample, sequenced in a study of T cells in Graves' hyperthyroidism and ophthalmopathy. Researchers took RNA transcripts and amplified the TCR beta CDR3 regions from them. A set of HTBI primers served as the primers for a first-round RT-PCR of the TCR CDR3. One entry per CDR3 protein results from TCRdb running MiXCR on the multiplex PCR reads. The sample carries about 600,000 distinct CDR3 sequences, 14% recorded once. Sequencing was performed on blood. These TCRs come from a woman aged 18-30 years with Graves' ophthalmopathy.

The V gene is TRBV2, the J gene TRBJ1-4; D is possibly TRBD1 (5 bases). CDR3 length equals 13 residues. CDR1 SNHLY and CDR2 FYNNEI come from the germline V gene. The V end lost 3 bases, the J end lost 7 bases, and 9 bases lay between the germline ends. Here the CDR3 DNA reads TGTGCCAGCAGTGAGCAGGGCGTTGAAAAACTGTTTTTT. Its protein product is CASSEQGVEKLFF.

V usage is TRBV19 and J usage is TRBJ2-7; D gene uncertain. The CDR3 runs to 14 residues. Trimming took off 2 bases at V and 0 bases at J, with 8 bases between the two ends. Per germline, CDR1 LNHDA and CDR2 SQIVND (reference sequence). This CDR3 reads CASSISSRSYEQYF. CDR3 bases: TGTGCCAGTAGTATATCGAGTCGCTCCTACGAGCAGTACTTC.